The 23 T cell receptor beta chains listed next were all sequenced from one sample in a study of blood T cell repertoires in COVID-19. The protocol was immunoSEQ multiplex PCR, while the TCRdb copy is restricted to in-frame clones and leaves out a portion. The sample has 250,000 to 350,000 clones, 70% to 90% seen once. Specimen: peripheral blood. The receptors stem from a human donor with COVID-19, enrolled during active disease. The donor label of this sample is uncertain.

The rearrangement links TRBV23-1 to TRBJ2-6; D is undetermined. TRBV23-1 is an ORF for which the function is uncertain. The V gene lost 3 bases and the J gene lost 2 bases, with 11 bases spanning the gap. The CDR3 consists of 16 residues. For the CDR3, the DNA is TGCGCCAGCAGTCAGCCCCGGTTTGCTGGGGCCAACGTCCTGACTTTC. Protein: CASSQPRFAGANVLTF.

The CDR3: CASSSRQFTEAFF. DNA of the CDR3: TGTGCCAGCAGCTCTCGACAGTTCACTGAAGCTTTCTTT. The rearrangement uses TRBV11-2 and TRBJ1-1, with D possibly TRBD1 on 5 matching bases. The CDR3 totals 13 residues. V was clipped by 4 bases and J by 4 bases, with 10 bases between them. The germline CDR1 and CDR2 sequences are SGHAT and FQNNGV.

The genes are TRBV3-1 (or the pseudogene TRBV3-2) and TRBJ1-5, with D tentatively TRBD1 (5 bases). Germline assignment: CDR1 LGHDT and CDR2 YNNKEL (reference sequence). V shed 4 bases and J shed 9 bases, with 16 bases lying between them. The CDR3 covers 14 residues. For the CDR3, the DNA is TGTGCCAGCAGCCGATCGACAGCCCCGTCGCCCCAGCATTTT. Translating it yields CASSRSTAPSPQHF.

This clone was observed a few times. V and J are TRBV15 and TRBJ1-4; D may be TRBD1 (5 bases). Trimming stripped 4 bases from V and 5 bases from J, with 14 bases between. Germline V gene data show CDR1 as LNHNV and CDR2 as YYDKDF (reference sequence). The CDR3 is 15 residues long. CDR3 protein: CATSIGRTQNEKLFF. The CDR3 DNA follows: TGTGCCACCAGCATTGGACGGACACAGAATGAAAAACTGTTTTTT. Based on the CDR3 plus reference TRBV15 and TRBJ1-4, the full variable domain is DAMVIQNPRYQVTQFGKPVTLSCSQTLNHNVMYWYQQKSSQAPKLLFHYYDKDFNNEADTPDNFQSRRPNTSFCFLDIRSPGLGDTAMYLCATSIGRTQNEKLFFGSGTQLSVL.

This chain links TRBV9 with TRBJ1-1; D is unclear. This CDR3 has 15 residues. Trimming cost V 4 bases and J 3 bases, with 16 bases left between them. Germline V CDR1 and CDR2: SGDLS, YYNGEE. The CDR3 DNA reads TGTGCCAGCAGCATCGGAGGAGGGAGGGACACTGAAGCTTTCTTT. Protein: CASSIGGGRDTEAFF.

The chain employs TRBV5-1 and TRBJ2-3; the match to TRBD2 covers 7 bases. This CDR3 comprises 15 residues. The germline CDR1 and CDR2 sequences are SGHRS and YFSETQ. Trimming cost V 4 bases and J 1 base; bases outside gene matches: 6. DNA of the CDR3: TGCGCCAGCAGCGCCCTAGCGGTGCGCACAGATACGCAGTATTTT. This sequence encodes CASSALAVRTDTQYF.

V is TRBV7-2 and J is TRBJ2-3; 7 bases match TRBD2. V shed 0 bases and J 0 bases; nucleotides not matched to a gene: 3. CDR1 and CDR2 from the germline V gene are SGHTA and FQGNSA. This CDR3 is 16 amino acids long. The CDR3 nucleotides are TGTGCCAGCAGCTTAGCTAGCGGGCTGAGCACAGATACGCAGTATTTT. Translating it yields CASSLASGLSTDTQYF.

This rearrangement joins TRBV5-1 to TRBJ2-1; D remains ambiguous. With 1 base removed from V and 2 bases from J, the gap between germline ends came to 10 bases. This CDR3 has 15 residues. Per the germline V gene, CDR1 is SGHRS and CDR2 is YFSETQ. In nucleotides, the CDR3 is TGCGCCAGCAGCTTGAGCCAGCGTACCTACAATGAGCAGTTCTTC. It encodes CASSLSQRTYNEQFF. Together with reference TRBV5-1 and TRBJ2-1, the CDR3 gives the full variable domain: KAGVTQTPRYLIKTRGQQVTLSCSPISGHRSVSWYQQTPGQGLQFLFEYFSETQRNKGNFPGRFSGRQFSNSRSEMNVSTLELGDSALYLCASSLSQRTYNEQFFGPGTRLTVL.

The gene calls are TRBV5-1 and TRBJ2-1, with 10 bases aligning to TRBD2. The germline CDR1 and CDR2 sequences are SGHRS and YFSETQ. CDR3 size: 21 residues. With 0 bases clipped from V and 4 bases from J, the junction kept 19 bases outside the gene matches. The CDR3 loop is CASSLDGGQQYGTSVYNEQFF. CDR3 sequence (DNA): TGCGCCAGCAGCTTGGACGGGGGACAACAGTACGGGACTAGCGTGTACAATGAGCAGTTCTTC.

The rearrangement uses TRBV9 and TRBJ2-3; TRBD2 might be the D (7 bases). The length of the CDR3 is 16 residues. Germline values: CDR1 SGDLS, CDR2 YYNGEE. The V end lost 3 bases, the J end lost 2 bases, and 16 bases lay between the germline ends. The CDR3 protein is CASSEGGRRLTDTQYF. The CDR3 DNA follows: TGTGCCAGCAGCGAGGGGGGGCGCAGACTCACAGATACGCAGTATTTT.

Only one count was recorded for this clone. This chain uses TRBV15 with TRBJ1-6; D possibly corresponds to TRBD1 (6 bases). V lost 7 bases, J lost 7 bases, and 20 bases lay in between. Germline V gene data show CDR1 as LNHNV and CDR2 as YYDKDF (reference sequence). The CDR3 totals 16 residues. The CDR3 loop reads CATTVGRGLQNSPLHF. CDR3 sequence (DNA): TGTGCCACCACCGTGGGCAGGGGCCTTCAAAATTCACCCCTCCACTTT.

The chain has TRBV19 and TRBJ2-5, with D uncertain. CDR3 length equals 16 residues. CDR1 is LNHDA, CDR2 SQIVND, per germline (reference sequence). V was clipped by 0 bases and J by 5 bases, with 16 bases between them. The CDR3 DNA is TGTGCCAGTAGTATAGATATAAGGTCCGGAGAGGAGACCCAGTACTTC. Its protein is CASSIDIRSGEETQYF.

V usage is TRBV7-9 and J usage is TRBJ1-3; D not resolved. The CDR3 loop spans 14 amino acids. CDR1 SEHNR and CDR2 FQNEAQ come from the germline V gene (reference sequence). Between the trimmed V and J ends, which lost 1 base and 7 bases, there was a span of 11 bases. In nucleotides, the CDR3 is TGTGCCAGCAGCTTAGGAGGGTTGGGTAACACCATATATTTT. It specifies CASSLGGLGNTIYF.

This clone has just one count. This chain connects TRBV7-2 to TRBJ2-5; 9 positions match TRBD2. V shed 4 bases, J shed 3 bases, and the junction held 18 bases outside the gene matches. Germline V gene sequence: CDR1 SGHTA, CDR2 FQGNSA. The length of the CDR3 is 19 residues. The CDR3 DNA is TGTGCCAGCAGCTCCACCCCCATTTGGCGCGGGAGGGGGGAAGAGACCCAGTACTTC. Protein product: CASSSTPIWRGRGEETQYF.

V is TRBV15 and J is TRBJ2-3; perhaps TRBD2 as D (5 bases). Trimming took 0 bases from V and 3 from J, leaving 7 bases between them. The CDR3 covers 14 residues. Germline CDR1 reads LNHNV; CDR2 reads YYDKDF (reference sequence). CDR3 DNA: TGTGCCACCAGCAGAGATCGGAGGACAGATACGCAGTATTTT. As protein: CATSRDRRTDTQYF. Combining the CDR3 with reference TRBV15 and TRBJ2-3 gives the whole variable domain DAMVIQNPRYQVTQFGKPVTLSCSQTLNHNVMYWYQQKSSQAPKLLFHYYDKDFNNEADTPDNFQSRRPNTSFCFLDIRSPGLGDTAMYLCATSRDRRTDTQYFGPGTRLTVL.

The chain uses TRBV4-2 and TRBJ1-2, with D uncertain. This CDR3 comprises 13 residues. The germline V and J ends were trimmed by 1 base and 8 bases, with 11 bases remaining between them. Looked up from germline, CDR1 is LGHNA and CDR2 is YNFKEQ. CDR3 in amino acids: CASSQAVREGYTF. Here the CDR3 DNA reads TGTGCCAGCAGCCAAGCGGTTCGGGAGGGCTACACCTTC.

The V call is TRBV11-2, the J call TRBJ2-3, with 13 bases identical to TRBD2. This CDR3 region has 16 residues. V lost 0 bases and J lost 5; bases outside the gene matches: 2. Germline loops: CDR1 SGHAT, CDR2 FQNNGV. In DNA, the CDR3 is TGTGCCAGCAGCTTAGATCGACTAGCGGGAGGAGATACGCAGTATTTT. It specifies CASSLDRLAGGDTQYF.

The V gene is TRBV7-8, the J gene TRBJ2-7; 7 nucleotides line up with TRBD1. The junction had 20 bases not matched to a gene; V was cut back by 5 bases and J by 7 bases. This CDR3 contains 17 residues. Germline V lookup: CDR1 SGHVS, CDR2 FQNEAQ. CDR3: CASSPRPRTGGWGEQYF. The CDR3, as DNA: TGTGCCAGCAGCCCAAGACCCAGGACAGGAGGTTGGGGGGAGCAGTACTTC.

The chain is built from TRBV2 and TRBJ2-3; 7 bases are a match to TRBD1. The CDR3 extends over 16 amino acids. V dropped 4 bases and J dropped 0; count of bases not matched to a gene: 7. Germline lookup yields CDR1 SNHLY and CDR2 FYNNEI. DNA of the CDR3: TGTGCCAGCAGTGCATGGGGACAGTTTAGCACAGATACGCAGTATTTT. This translates into CASSAWGQFSTDTQYF.

V is TRBV30 and J is TRBJ1-4; unclear D gene. The V gene's germline CDR1 is GTSNPN and CDR2 SVGIG (reference sequence). V shed 1 base and J shed 1 base, with 10 bases lying between them. The CDR3 totals 15 residues. CDR3 coding DNA: TGTGCCTGGAGTGGGCCGGGGAGAACTAATGAAAAACTGTTTTTT. Its protein is CAWSGPGRTNEKLFF.

The V call is TRBV5-1, the J call TRBJ2-1; no clear D gene. Germline V CDR1 and CDR2: SGHRS, YFSETQ. This CDR3 spans 15 amino acids. Trimming removed 6 bases from V and 0 bases from J, with 13 bases in between. The CDR3 DNA is TGCGCCAGCATCCCAACCCCGAGCTCCTACAATGAGCAGTTCTTC. Amino acids: CASIPTPSSYNEQFF.

Worth noting for this clone: The same CDR3 is also encoded by other DNA sequences in this sample. The chain's CDR3 is CSVAGTSVYNEQFF. CDR3 nucleotides: TGCAGCGTCGCCGGGACTAGCGTCTACAATGAGCAGTTCTTC. This chain uses TRBV29-1 with TRBJ2-1, with 10 positions matching TRBD2. V was pared by 6 bases and J by 3 bases, with 5 bases of the junction left unmatched. CDR3 length: 14 amino acids. The germline gives CDR1 SQVTM, CDR2 ANQGSEA.

This clone was picked up one time. CDR3 coding DNA: TGTGCCACCAGCGACAGACTAGCGGGAGGCTACGAGCAGTACTTC. This encodes CATSDRLAGGYEQYF. The J gene is TRBJ2-7, the V gene TRBV15, with 13 bases lining up with TRBD2. Germline assignment: CDR1 LNHNV and CDR2 YYDKDF (reference sequence). The CDR3 extends over 15 amino acids. Trimming at V came to 5 bases and at J to 3 bases, leaving 4 bases not matched to a gene.